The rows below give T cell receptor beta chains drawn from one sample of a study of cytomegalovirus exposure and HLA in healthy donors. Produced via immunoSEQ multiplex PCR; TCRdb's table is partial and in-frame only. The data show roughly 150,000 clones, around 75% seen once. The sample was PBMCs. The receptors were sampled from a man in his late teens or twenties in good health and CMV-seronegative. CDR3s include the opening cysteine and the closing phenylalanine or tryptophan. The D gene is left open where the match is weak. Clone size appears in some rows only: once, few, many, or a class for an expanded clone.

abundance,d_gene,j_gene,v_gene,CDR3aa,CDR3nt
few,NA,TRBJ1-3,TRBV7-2,CASSLRRVSGNTIYF,TGTGCCAGCAGCTTACGACGGGTCTCTGGAAACACCATATATTTT
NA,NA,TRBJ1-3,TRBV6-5,CASGSASSGNTIYF,TGTGCCAGCGGTTCCGCGAGCTCTGGAAACACCATATATTTT
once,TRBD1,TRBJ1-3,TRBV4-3,CASSHRDSGNTIYF,TGCGCCAGCAGCCACCGGGACAGTGGAAACACCATATATTTT
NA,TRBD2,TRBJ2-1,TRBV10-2,CASISGSYNEQFF,TGCGCCAGCATTAGCGGGTCCTACAATGAGCAGTTCTTC
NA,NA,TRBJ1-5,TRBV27,CASSLGGSTRYQPQHF,TGTGCCAGCAGCCTTGGAGGGTCCACAAGGTATCAGCCCCAGCATTTT
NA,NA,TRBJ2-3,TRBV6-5,CASRNIDTQYF,TGTGCCAGCAGAAATATTGATACGCAGTATTTT
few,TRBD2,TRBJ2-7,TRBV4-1,CASSQGTSGSSEQYF,TGCGCCAGCAGCCAAGGGACTAGCGGGTCGAGCGAGCAGTACTTC
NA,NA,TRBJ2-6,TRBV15,CATSRGGRGRAGANVLTF,TGTGCCACCAGCAGAGGAGGCAGGGGACGGGCTGGGGCCAACGTCCTGACTTTC
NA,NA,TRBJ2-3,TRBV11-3,CASSQGFSVDTQYF,TGTGCCAGCAGCCAAGGCTTTAGCGTCGATACGCAGTATTTT
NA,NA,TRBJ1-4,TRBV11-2,CASSTAATNEKLFF,TGTGCCAGCAGCACAGCAGCAACTAATGAAAAACTGTTTTTT
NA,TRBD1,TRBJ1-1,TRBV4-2,CASSQDSGDWTGNTEAFF,TGTGCCAGCAGCCAAGATAGTGGGGACTGGACAGGGAACACTGAAGCTTTCTTT
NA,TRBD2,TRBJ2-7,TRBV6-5,CASSLQREAYEQYF,TGTGCCAGCAGTTTGCAGCGGGAAGCCTACGAGCAGTACTTC
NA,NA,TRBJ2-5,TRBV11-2,CASSLGLQETQYF,TGTGCCAGCAGCTTAGGACTACAAGAGACCCAGTACTTC
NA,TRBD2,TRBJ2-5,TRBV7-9,CASASTSGRGETQYF,TGTGCCAGCGCTTCGACTAGCGGGAGAGGAGAGACCCAGTACTTC
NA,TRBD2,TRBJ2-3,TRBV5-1,CASSFGVSGGSRNTQYF,TGCGCCAGCAGCTTCGGGGTCAGCGGGGGATCTCGGAATACGCAGTATTTT
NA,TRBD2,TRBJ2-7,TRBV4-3,CASSQLAGAPYEQYF,TGCGCCAGCAGCCAGCTAGCGGGAGCCCCCTACGAGCAGTACTTC
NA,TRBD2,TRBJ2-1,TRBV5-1,CASSLALAGSYNEQFF,TGCGCCAGCAGCTTGGCACTAGCGGGCTCCTACAATGAGCAGTTCTTC
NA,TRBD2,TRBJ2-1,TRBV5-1,CASSLDTPSGQNEQFF,TGCGCCAGCAGCTTAGATACCCCTAGCGGCCAGAATGAGCAGTTCTTC
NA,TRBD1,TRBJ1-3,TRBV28,CASSLGTGSGNTIYF,TGTGCCAGCAGTTTAGGGACAGGGAGTGGAAACACCATATATTTT
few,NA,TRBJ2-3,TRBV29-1,CSVLERASTDTQYF,TGCAGCGTCCTCGAGCGGGCTAGCACAGATACGCAGTATTTT
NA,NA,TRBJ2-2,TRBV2,CASAGLSNTGELFF,TGTGCCAGCGCAGGACTGTCGAACACCGGGGAGCTGTTTTTT
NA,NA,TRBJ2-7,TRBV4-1,CASSQAVNTYEQYF,TGCGCCAGCAGCCAAGCGGTAAATACCTACGAGCAGTACTTC
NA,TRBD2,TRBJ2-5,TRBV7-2,CASSPRSGGSLGETQYF,TGTGCCAGCAGCCCCCGTTCGGGCGGGAGCCTGGGGGAGACCCAGTACTTC
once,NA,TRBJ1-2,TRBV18,CASSPTWTEANYGYTF,TGTGCCAGCTCACCTACTTGGACAGAAGCTAACTATGGCTACACCTTC
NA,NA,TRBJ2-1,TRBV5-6,CASSSAGPGQFF,TGTGCCAGCAGCTCCGCAGGGCCCGGGCAGTTCTTC
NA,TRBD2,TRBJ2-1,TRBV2,CASSEAAGLVYNEQFF,TGTGCCAGCAGTGAAGCAGCGGGACTAGTTTACAATGAGCAGTTCTTC
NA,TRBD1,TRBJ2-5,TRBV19,CASSYRGEQETQYF,TGTGCCAGTAGCTACAGGGGAGAACAAGAGACCCAGTACTTC
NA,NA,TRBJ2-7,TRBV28,CASRPPTGYEQYF,TGTGCCAGCCGCCCTCCGACAGGCTACGAGCAGTACTTC
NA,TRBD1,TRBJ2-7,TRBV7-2,CASSQRTGLSYEQYF,TGTGCCAGCAGTCAAAGGACAGGGCTTAGCTACGAGCAGTACTTC
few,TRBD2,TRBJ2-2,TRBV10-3,CAISGILAPNTGELFF,TGTGCCATCAGTGGCATACTAGCGCCGAACACCGGGGAGCTGTTTTTT
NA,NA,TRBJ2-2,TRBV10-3,CAISRLPNTGELFF,TGTGCCATCAGCCGACTACCGAACACCGGGGAGCTGTTTTTT
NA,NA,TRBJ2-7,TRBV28,CASSSRRGGNEQYF,TGTGCCAGCAGTTCGCGGAGGGGGGGGAACGAGCAGTACTTC
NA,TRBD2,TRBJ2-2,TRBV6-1,CASRKAGGDPGELFF,TGTGCCAGCAGAAAAGCGGGAGGGGACCCCGGGGAGCTGTTTTTT
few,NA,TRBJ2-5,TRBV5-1,CASSQPQGRGGQETQYF,TGCGCCAGCAGCCAGCCCCAGGGGAGGGGGGGCCAAGAGACCCAGTACTTC
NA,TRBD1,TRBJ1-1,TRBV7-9,CASSKDRAQRGTEAFF,TGTGCCAGCAGCAAGGACAGGGCCCAGAGGGGCACTGAAGCTTTCTTT
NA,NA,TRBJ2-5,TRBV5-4,CASSLGFSGKETQYF,TGTGCCAGCAGCTTGGGCTTTAGCGGTAAAGAGACCCAGTACTTC
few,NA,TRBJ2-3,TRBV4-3,CASSQDPRGLGQYF,TGCGCCAGCAGCCAAGATCCGCGGGGTTTGGGGCAGTATTTT
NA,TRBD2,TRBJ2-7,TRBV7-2,CASNLAGGVRYEQYF,TGTGCCAGCAACCTAGCGGGAGGTGTTCGCTACGAGCAGTACTTC
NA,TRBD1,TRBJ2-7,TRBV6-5,CASSFLTGANEQYF,TGTGCCAGCAGTTTCCTGACAGGGGCCAACGAGCAGTACTTC
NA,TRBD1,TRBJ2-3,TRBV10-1,CASSGLPGQGAADTQYF,TGCGCCAGCAGTGGACTACCGGGACAGGGGGCCGCAGATACGCAGTATTTT
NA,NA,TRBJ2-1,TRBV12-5,CASGSGGVSSYNEQFF,TGTGCTAGTGGTTCCGGCGGGGTTAGCTCCTACAATGAGCAGTTCTTC
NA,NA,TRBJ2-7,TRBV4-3,CASSPGLPAYEQYF,TGCGCCAGCAGTCCGGGACTCCCTGCCTACGAGCAGTACTTC
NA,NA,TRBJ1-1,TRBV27,CASSAGQTEAFF,TGTGCCAGCAGCGCTGGGCAGACTGAAGCTTTCTTT
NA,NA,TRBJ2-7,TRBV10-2,CASRPPDGWEQYF,TGCGCCAGCAGGCCTCCAGATGGCTGGGAGCAGTACTTC
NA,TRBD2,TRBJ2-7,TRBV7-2,CASSLGLAGTYEQYF,TGTGCCAGCAGCTTAGGTTTAGCGGGGACCTACGAGCAGTACTTC
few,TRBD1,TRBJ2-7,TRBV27,CASSSTGTGYDHEQYF,TGTGCCAGCAGTTCTACTGGGACAGGCTACGACCACGAGCAGTACTTC
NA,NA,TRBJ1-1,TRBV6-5,CASSPMDSLEAFF,TGTGCCAGCAGTCCCATGGACAGCCTTGAAGCTTTCTTT
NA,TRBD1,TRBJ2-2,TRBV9,CASARTTGAGELFF,TGTGCCAGCGCGCGTACGACAGGGGCCGGGGAGCTGTTTTTT
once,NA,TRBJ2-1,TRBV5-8,CASSPGDGGQETQFF,TGTGCCAGCAGCCCAGGGGATGGGGGCCAAGAGACCCAGTTCTTC
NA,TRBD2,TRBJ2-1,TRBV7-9,CASSLASGLEGGHEQFF,TGTGCCAGCAGCTTAGCCTCGGGTTTGGAGGGAGGGCATGAGCAGTTCTTC
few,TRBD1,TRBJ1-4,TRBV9,CASSRGQVNEKLFF,TGTGCCAGCAGCCGGGGACAGGTTAATGAAAAACTGTTTTTT
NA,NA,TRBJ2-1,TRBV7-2,CASSLGLANEQFF,TGTGCCAGCAGCTTAGGGCTAGCCAATGAGCAGTTCTTC